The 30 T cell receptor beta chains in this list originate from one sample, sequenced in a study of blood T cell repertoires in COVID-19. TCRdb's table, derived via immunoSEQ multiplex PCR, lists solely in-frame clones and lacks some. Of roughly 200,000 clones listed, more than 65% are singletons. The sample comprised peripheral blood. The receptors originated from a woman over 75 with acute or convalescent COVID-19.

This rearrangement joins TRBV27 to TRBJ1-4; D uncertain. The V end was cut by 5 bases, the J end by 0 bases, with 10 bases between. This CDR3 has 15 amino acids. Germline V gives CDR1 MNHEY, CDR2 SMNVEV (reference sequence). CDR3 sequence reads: CASSPRYATNEKLFF. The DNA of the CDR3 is TGTGCCAGCAGTCCCAGATATGCAACTAATGAAAAACTGTTTTTT. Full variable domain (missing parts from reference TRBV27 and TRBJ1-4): EAQVTQNPRYLITVTGKKLTVTCSQNMNHEYMSWYRQDPGLGLRQIYYSMNVEVTDKGDVPEGYKVSRKEKRNFPLILESPSPNQTSLYFCASSPRYATNEKLFFGSGTQLSVL.

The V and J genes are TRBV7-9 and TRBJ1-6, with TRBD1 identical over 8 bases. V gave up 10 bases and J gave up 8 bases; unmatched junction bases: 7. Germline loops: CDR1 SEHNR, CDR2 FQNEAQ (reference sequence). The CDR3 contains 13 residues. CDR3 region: CATEDREYSPLHF. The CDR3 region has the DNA TGTGCCACCGAGGACAGGGAGTATTCACCCCTCCACTTT.

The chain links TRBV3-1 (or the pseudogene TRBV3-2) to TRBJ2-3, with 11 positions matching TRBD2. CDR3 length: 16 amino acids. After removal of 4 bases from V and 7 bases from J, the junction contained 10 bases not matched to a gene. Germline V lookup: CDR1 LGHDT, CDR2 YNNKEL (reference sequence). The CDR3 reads CASSPTGTSGRYTQYF. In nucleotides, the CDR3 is TGTGCCAGCAGCCCTACCGGGACTAGCGGTAGGTATACGCAGTATTTT.

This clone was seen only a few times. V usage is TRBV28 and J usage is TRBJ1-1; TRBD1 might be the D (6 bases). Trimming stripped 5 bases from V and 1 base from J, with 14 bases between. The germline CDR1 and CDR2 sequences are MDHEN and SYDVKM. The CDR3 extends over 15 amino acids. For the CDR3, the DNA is TGTGCCAGCAGTGTACAGGGCAGGGGGAACACTGAAGCTTTCTTT. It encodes CASSVQGRGNTEAFF.

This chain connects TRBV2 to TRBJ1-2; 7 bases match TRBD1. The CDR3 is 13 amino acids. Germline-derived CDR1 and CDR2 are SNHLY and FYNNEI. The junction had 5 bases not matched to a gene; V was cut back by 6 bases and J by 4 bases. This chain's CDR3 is CASSEGTVYGYTF. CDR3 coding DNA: TGTGCCAGCAGCGAGGGGACAGTCTATGGCTACACCTTC.

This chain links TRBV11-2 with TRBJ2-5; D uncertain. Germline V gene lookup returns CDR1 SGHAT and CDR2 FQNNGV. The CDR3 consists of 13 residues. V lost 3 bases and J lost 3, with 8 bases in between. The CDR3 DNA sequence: TGTGCCAGCAGCTTTGGCAGGAAAGAGACCCAGTACTTC. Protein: CASSFGRKETQYF.

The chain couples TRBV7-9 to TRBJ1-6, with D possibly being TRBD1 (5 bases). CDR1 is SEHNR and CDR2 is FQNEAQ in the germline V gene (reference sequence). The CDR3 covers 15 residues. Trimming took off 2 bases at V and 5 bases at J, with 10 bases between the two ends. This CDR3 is CASSLPGRNNSPLHF. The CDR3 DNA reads TGTGCCAGCAGCTTACCAGGGAGGAATAATTCACCCCTCCACTTT.

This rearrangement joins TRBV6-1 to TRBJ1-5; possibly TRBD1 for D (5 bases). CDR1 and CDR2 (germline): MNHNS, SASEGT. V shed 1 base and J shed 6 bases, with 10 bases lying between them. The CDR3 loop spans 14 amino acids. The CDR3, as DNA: TGTGCCAGCAGTGAAGGACAGTTCGGTCAGCCCCAGCATTTT. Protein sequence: CASSEGQFGQPQHF.

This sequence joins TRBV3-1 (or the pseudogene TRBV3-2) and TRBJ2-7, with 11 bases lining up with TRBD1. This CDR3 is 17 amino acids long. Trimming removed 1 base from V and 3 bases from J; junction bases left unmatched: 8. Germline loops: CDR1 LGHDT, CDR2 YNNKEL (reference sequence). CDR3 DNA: TGTGCCAGCAGCCAAGCTTCGGGCGGGACAGGGGGCTACGAGCAGTACTTC. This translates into CASSQASGGTGGYEQYF.

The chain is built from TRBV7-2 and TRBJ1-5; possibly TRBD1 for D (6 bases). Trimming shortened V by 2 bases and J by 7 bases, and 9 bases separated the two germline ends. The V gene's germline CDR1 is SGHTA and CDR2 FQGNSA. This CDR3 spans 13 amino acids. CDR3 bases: TGTGCCAGCAGCTTAATGACAGGACAGCCCCAGCATTTT. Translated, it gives CASSLMTGQPQHF.

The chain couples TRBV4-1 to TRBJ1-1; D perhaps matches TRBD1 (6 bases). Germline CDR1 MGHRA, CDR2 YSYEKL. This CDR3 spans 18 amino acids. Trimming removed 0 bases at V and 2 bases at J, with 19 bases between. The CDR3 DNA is TGCGCCAGCAGCCAAGATCCCGCACAGGGTGGTCGTAACACTGAAGCTTTCTTT. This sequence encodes CASSQDPAQGGRNTEAFF.

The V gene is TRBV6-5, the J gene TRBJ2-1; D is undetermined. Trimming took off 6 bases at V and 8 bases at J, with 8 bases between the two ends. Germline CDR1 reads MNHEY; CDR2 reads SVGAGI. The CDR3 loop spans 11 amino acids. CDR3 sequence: CASRQSYEQFF. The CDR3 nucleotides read TGTGCCAGCAGACAGTCGTATGAGCAGTTCTTC.

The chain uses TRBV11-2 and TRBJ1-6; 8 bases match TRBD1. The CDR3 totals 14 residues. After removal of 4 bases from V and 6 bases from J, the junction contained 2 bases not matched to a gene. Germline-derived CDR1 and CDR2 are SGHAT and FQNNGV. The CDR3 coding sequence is TGTGCCAGCAGCTCCGGACAGGGTAATTCACCCCTCCACTTT. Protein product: CASSSGQGNSPLHF.

The CDR3 DNA reads TGTGCCAGCAGTTTACAGGGGCCTACAGATACGCAGTATTTT. Encoded protein: CASSLQGPTDTQYF. The chain has TRBV27 and TRBJ2-3, with D tentatively TRBD1 (6 bases). Germline V CDR1 and CDR2: MNHEY, SMNVEV (reference sequence). The V and J ends lost 2 bases and 3 bases respectively, with 9 bases between them. The CDR3 is 14 residues long.

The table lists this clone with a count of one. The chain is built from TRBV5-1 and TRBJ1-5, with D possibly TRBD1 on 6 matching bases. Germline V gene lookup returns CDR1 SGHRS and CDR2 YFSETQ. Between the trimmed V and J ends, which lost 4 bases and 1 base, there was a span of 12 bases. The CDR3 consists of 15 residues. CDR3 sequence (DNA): TGCGCCAGCAGCCTATATACAGGGAGCAATCAGCCCCAGCATTTT. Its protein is CASSLYTGSNQPQHF.

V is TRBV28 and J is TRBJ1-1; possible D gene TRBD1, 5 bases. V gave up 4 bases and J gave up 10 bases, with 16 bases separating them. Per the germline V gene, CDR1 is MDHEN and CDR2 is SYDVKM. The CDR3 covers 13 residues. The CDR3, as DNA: TGTGCCAGCAGTTCCGGAATGGGGCGGGGAGCTTTCTTT. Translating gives CASSSGMGRGAFF.

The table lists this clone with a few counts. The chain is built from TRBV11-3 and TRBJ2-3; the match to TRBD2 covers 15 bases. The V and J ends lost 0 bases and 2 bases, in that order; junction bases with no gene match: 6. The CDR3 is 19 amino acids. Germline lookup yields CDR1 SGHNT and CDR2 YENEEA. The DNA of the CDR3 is TGTGCCAGCAGCTTAGAGGGGACTAGCGGGAGGCCCTACACAGATACGCAGTATTTT. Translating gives CASSLEGTSGRPYTDTQYF.

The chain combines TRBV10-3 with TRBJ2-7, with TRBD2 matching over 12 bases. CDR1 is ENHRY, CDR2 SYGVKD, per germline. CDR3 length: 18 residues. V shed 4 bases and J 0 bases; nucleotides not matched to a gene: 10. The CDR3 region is CAISGQTSGGPSSYEQYF. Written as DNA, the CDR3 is TGTGCCATCAGTGGTCAGACTAGCGGGGGCCCGAGCTCCTACGAGCAGTACTTC.

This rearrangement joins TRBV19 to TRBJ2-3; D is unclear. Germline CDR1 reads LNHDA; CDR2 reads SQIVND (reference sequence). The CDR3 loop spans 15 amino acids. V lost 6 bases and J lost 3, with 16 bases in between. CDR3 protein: CASSMDPGGTDTQYF. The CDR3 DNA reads TGTGCCAGTAGCATGGATCCAGGTGGGACAGATACGCAGTATTTT.

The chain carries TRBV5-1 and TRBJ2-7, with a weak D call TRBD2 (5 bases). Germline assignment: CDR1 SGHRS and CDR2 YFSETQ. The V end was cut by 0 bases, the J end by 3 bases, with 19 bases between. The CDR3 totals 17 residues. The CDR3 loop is CASSLVRLETGNYEQYF. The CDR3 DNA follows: TGCGCCAGCAGCTTGGTTAGGTTGGAGACGGGGAACTACGAGCAGTACTTC.

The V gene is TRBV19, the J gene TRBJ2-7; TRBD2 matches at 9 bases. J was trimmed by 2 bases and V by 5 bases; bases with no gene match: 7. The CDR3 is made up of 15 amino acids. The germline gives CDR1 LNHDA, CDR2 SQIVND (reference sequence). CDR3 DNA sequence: TGTGCCAGTAGTCCCTGGGCTAGCGGGGCCTACGAGCAGTACTTC. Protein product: CASSPWASGAYEQYF.

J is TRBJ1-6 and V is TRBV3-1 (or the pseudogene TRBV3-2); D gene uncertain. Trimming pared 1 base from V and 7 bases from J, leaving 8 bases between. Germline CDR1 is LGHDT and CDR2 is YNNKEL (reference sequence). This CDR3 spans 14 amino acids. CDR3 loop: CASSQGGVNSPLHF. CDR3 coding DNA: TGTGCCAGCAGCCAAGGGGGAGTCAATTCACCCCTCCACTTT.

DNA of the CDR3: TGTGCCAGCAGCTTAGAGGGGTTCAATCAGCCCCAGCATTTT. It translates to CASSLEGFNQPQHF. This chain uses TRBV7-9 with TRBJ1-5, with D possibly being TRBD1 (5 bases). V shed 1 base and J shed 3 bases, with 7 bases lying between them. CDR1 and CDR2 (germline): SEHNR, FQNEAQ (reference sequence). The CDR3 has 14 residues.

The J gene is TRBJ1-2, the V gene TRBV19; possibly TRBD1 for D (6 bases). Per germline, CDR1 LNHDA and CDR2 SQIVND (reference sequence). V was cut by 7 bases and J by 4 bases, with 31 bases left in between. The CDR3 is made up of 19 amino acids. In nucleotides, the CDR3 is TGTGCCAGTATGAATTCTGTGCAGGGACAAACTTCCAATATCTATGGCTACACCTTC. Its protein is CASMNSVQGQTSNIYGYTF.

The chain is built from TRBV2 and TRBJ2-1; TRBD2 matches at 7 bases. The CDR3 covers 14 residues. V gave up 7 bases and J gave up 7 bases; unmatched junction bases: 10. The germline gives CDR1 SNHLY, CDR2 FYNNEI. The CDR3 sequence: CASIYGGGGNEQFF. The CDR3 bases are TGTGCCAGCATTTATGGCGGGGGTGGAAATGAGCAGTTCTTC.

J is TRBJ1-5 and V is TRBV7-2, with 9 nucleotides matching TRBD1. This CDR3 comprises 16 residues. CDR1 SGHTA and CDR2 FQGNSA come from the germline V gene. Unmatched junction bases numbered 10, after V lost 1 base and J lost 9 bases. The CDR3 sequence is CASSLGPGQGLLPQHF. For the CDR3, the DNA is TGTGCCAGCAGCTTAGGCCCGGGACAGGGTCTTCTGCCCCAGCATTTT.

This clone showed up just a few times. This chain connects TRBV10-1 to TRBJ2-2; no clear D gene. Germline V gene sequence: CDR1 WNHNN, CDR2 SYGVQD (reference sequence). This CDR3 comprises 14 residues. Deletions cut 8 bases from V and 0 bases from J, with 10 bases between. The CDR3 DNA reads TGCGCCAGCGCAGAAATTACGAACACCGGGGAGCTGTTTTTT. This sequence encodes CASAEITNTGELFF.

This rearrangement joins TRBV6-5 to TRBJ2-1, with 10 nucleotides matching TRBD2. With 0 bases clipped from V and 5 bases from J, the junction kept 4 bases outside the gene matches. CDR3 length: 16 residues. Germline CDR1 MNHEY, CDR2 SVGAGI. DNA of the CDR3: TGTGCCAGCAGTTACTCTCTAGCGGGAGAAGACAATGAGCAGTTCTTC. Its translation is CASSYSLAGEDNEQFF.

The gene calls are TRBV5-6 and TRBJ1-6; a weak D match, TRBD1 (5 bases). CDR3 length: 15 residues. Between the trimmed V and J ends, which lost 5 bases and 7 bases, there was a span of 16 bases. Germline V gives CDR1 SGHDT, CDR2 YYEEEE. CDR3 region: CASSPWRQPNSPLHF. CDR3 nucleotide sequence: TGTGCCAGCAGTCCCTGGCGACAGCCAAATTCACCCCTCCACTTT.

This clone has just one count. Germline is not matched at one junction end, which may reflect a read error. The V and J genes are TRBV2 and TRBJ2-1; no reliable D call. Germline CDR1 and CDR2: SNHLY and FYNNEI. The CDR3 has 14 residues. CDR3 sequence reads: CASRWFSSYDEQFF. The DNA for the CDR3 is TGTGCCAGCCGCTGGTTCAGTAGCTACGATGAGCAGTTCTTC. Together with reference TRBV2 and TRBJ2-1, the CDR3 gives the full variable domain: EPEVTQTPSHQVTQMGQEVILRCVPISNHLYFYWYRQILGQKVEFLVSFYNNEISEKSEIFDDQFSVERPDGSNFTLKIRSTKLEDSAMYFCASRWFSSYDEQFFGPGTRLTVL.